This is a list of T cell receptor beta chains from one sample in a study of response to subunit inactivated influenza vaccine. MiXCR was run by TCRdb on the RT-PCR reads, yielding one entry per CDR3 protein. The sample consists of about 500,000 distinct CDR3 sequences, more than 15% of them appearing once. The sequencing here drew on CD4+ T cells sorted from PBMCs, taken roughly 24 months after vaccination. Receptors originate from a man between 50 and 75 years old who received an inactivated influenza vaccine. Both conserved end residues are part of each CDR3. The D gene is left open where the match is weak. Clone size is given for some rows only: seen once, a few or many times, or a class if the clone is expanded.

clone_size: NA; d_call: TRBD2; j_call: TRBJ2-7; v_call: TRBV9; cdr3_nt: TGTGCCAGCAGCGGTGGGACTAGTGACTACGAGCAGTACTTC; cdr3_aa: CASSGGTSDYEQYF
clone_size: few; d_call: NA; j_call: TRBJ2-6; v_call: TRBV5-5; cdr3_nt: TGTGCCAGCAGCTTGGCTTTCGGGGCCAACGTCCTGACTTTC; cdr3_aa: CASSLAFGANVLTF
clone_size: NA; d_call: TRBD1; j_call: TRBJ2-1; v_call: TRBV10-3; cdr3_nt: TGTGCCATCCTGAAGCGGGACAGGGGACTTCCAACCGATGAGCAGTTCTTC; cdr3_aa: CAILKRDRGLPTDEQFF
clone_size: few; d_call: NA; j_call: TRBJ2-1; v_call: TRBV7-2; cdr3_nt: TGTGCCAGCAGCTTATGGGGTCATGAGCAGTTCTTC; cdr3_aa: CASSLWGHEQFF
clone_size: NA; d_call: NA; j_call: TRBJ2-1; v_call: TRBV3-1; cdr3_nt: TGTGCCAGCAGCATCTGGACCGCTACCTACAATGAGCAGTTCTTC; cdr3_aa: CASSIWTATYNEQFF
clone_size: NA; d_call: NA; j_call: TRBJ2-7; v_call: TRBV7-2; cdr3_nt: TGTGCCAGCAGACTCAGGAGCAGCTCCTACGAGCAGTACTTC; cdr3_aa: CASRLRSSSYEQYF
clone_size: NA; d_call: TRBD2; j_call: TRBJ2-7; v_call: TRBV7-9; cdr3_nt: TGTGCCAGCAGCCCTCTAGCCGGGACTAGCTGGGGAGAGCAGTACTTC; cdr3_aa: CASSPLAGTSWGEQYF
clone_size: NA; d_call: NA; j_call: TRBJ2-2; v_call: TRBV20-1; cdr3_nt: TGCAGTGCTAGAGAACCCAGGGGAGCCGGGGAGCTGTTTTTT; cdr3_aa: CSAREPRGAGELFF
clone_size: NA; d_call: TRBD2; j_call: TRBJ2-1; v_call: TRBV20-1; cdr3_nt: TGCAGTGCTAGACAGACTAGCGGGAGGGGACGCTACAATGAGCAGTTCTTC; cdr3_aa: CSARQTSGRGRYNEQFF
clone_size: few; d_call: NA; j_call: TRBJ1-2; v_call: TRBV7-2; cdr3_nt: TGTGCCAGCAGCTCCCAGGGAATCGGCTATGGCTACACCTTC; cdr3_aa: CASSSQGIGYGYTF
clone_size: few; d_call: NA; j_call: TRBJ2-3; v_call: TRBV20-1; cdr3_nt: TGCAGTGCCAAAAATCTCTGGGCGGATACGCAGTATTTT; cdr3_aa: CSAKNLWADTQYF
clone_size: few; d_call: NA; j_call: TRBJ2-7; v_call: TRBV4-1; cdr3_nt: TGCGCCAGCAGCCAAGGGGGTCTAGCATCCTACGAGCAGTACTTC; cdr3_aa: CASSQGGLASYEQYF
clone_size: NA; d_call: TRBD2; j_call: TRBJ2-3; v_call: TRBV6-5; cdr3_nt: TGTGCCAGCAGTAACCCTAGCGGCACAATTACAGATACGCAGTATTTT; cdr3_aa: CASSNPSGTITDTQYF
clone_size: many; d_call: NA; j_call: TRBJ2-3; v_call: TRBV20-1; cdr3_nt: TGCAGTGCAGCCTACCAGGCAGATACGCAGTATTTT; cdr3_aa: CSAAYQADTQYF